The 23 T cell receptor beta chains below were found in one sample sequenced in a study of shared T cell receptors in the human thymus. The repertoire was sequenced with immunoSEQ multiplex PCR; TCRdb's copy has only in-frame clones and lacks some. The sample lists under 700,000 clones, about four fifths occurring once. These same data were also listed under a study on human thymus T cells.

Sequencing was done on a sample of thymocytes. These TCRs come from a boy in the first two years of life with a congenital heart defect.

The J gene is TRBJ1-1, the V gene TRBV30; D is possibly TRBD1 (5 bases). The germline V gene has CDR1 GTSNPN and CDR2 SVGIG (reference sequence). Trimming cost V 2 bases and J 5 bases, with 15 bases left between them. The CDR3 totals 14 residues. CDR3 DNA sequence: TGTGCCTGGAGTCACCCCCGGGGGGGGACTGAAGCTTTCTTT. This translates into CAWSHPRGGTEAFF.

This chain joins TRBV6-5 and TRBJ2-7; no definite D call. The germline CDR1 and CDR2 sequences are MNHEY and SVGAGI. CDR3 length: 14 amino acids. Trimming shortened V by 5 bases and J by 0 bases, and 11 bases separated the two germline ends. CDR3 amino acids: CASSRLGSSYEQYF. The CDR3 bases are TGTGCCAGCAGTAGACTCGGAAGCTCCTACGAGCAGTACTTC.

This chain uses TRBV4-2 with TRBJ2-5; 11 nucleotides match TRBD2. The germline gives CDR1 LGHNA, CDR2 YNFKEQ. The CDR3 runs 18 residues. V trimming: 1 base; J trimming: 5 bases; junction bases outside the gene matches: 12. The CDR3 coding sequence is TGTGCCAGCAGCCAAGGCGTGCTAGCGGGAGGCATTCAGGAGACCCAGTACTTC. Residues: CASSQGVLAGGIQETQYF.

The V gene is TRBV2, the J gene TRBJ1-1; maybe TRBD1 (5 bases). Deletions cut 6 bases from V and 4 bases from J, with 15 bases between. Germline CDR1 is SNHLY and CDR2 is FYNNEI. The CDR3 runs to 14 residues. The CDR3 region is CASSRGGGGTEAFF. The CDR3 coding sequence is TGTGCCAGCAGCCGTGGGGGAGGTGGCACTGAAGCTTTCTTT.

The V call is TRBV5-1, the J call TRBJ2-4; 9 bases match TRBD1. CDR1 and CDR2 (germline): SGHRS, YFSETQ. The V and J ends lost 3 bases and 0 bases, in that order; junction bases with no gene match: 4. The CDR3 contains 16 residues. The CDR3, as DNA: TGCGCCAGCAGCTCACCGGGACAGGGAGCCAAAAACATTCAGTACTTC. Amino acid sequence: CASSSPGQGAKNIQYF.

This clone showed up just once. The chain has TRBV10-3 and TRBJ1-3; D remains ambiguous. The CDR3 has 14 residues. With 8 bases removed from V and 2 bases from J, the gap between germline ends came to 13 bases. The germline gives CDR1 ENHRY, CDR2 SYGVKD. The CDR3 reads CAISQEVPGNTIYF. In nucleotides, the CDR3 is TGTGCCATCTCCCAGGAGGTACCTGGAAACACCATATATTTT.

The table lists this clone with a few counts. This chain connects TRBV2 to TRBJ1-5; 9 bases are shared with TRBD1. After removal of 6 bases from V and 2 bases from J, the junction contained 20 bases not matched to a gene. The CDR3 sequence is 20 residues long. Germline V gene lookup returns CDR1 SNHLY and CDR2 FYNNEI. The CDR3 reads CASSLRAQIGQGLRNQPQHF. Written as DNA, the CDR3 is TGTGCCAGCAGCCTGAGGGCCCAAATAGGACAGGGGCTTCGCAATCAGCCCCAGCATTTT.

The CDR3 reads CASSFFPSGYQETQYF. The CDR3 DNA reads TGTGCCAGCAGCTTTTTCCCGAGCGGTTACCAAGAGACCCAGTACTTC. The rearrangement links TRBV7-2 to TRBJ2-5; weak D call: TRBD2 (5 bases). CDR1 is SGHTA and CDR2 is FQGNSA in the germline V gene. CDR3 length: 16 amino acids. With 3 bases removed from V and 0 bases from J, the gap between germline ends came to 14 bases.

This clone was seen a few times. The chain has TRBV13 and TRBJ2-7, with 12 bases lining up with TRBD1. The CDR3 is 14 residues long. CDR1 is PRHDT and CDR2 is FYEKMQ in the germline V gene (reference sequence). Trimming took 5 bases from V and 6 from J; bases not matched to a gene: 5. The CDR3 nucleotides are TGTGCCAGCAGCCGGGGGACAGGGGGCAGCGAGCAGTACTTC. It translates to CASSRGTGGSEQYF.

The chain combines TRBV28 with TRBJ2-3; possibly TRBD2 for D (5 bases). Trimming took off 3 bases at V and 1 base at J, with 14 bases between the two ends. Germline CDR1 and CDR2: MDHEN and SYDVKM. The CDR3 is 16 amino acids. CDR3 sequence (DNA): TGTGCCAGCAGTTTCCCCAGGCGGGCTGGCACAGATACGCAGTATTTT. It yields the protein CASSFPRRAGTDTQYF.

The chain couples TRBV7-2 to TRBJ2-7; 13 bases fit TRBD2. Germline-derived CDR1 and CDR2 are SGHTA and FQGNSA. V lost 5 bases and J lost 3; bases outside the gene matches: 7. The CDR3 consists of 16 residues. CDR3 DNA sequence: TGTGCCAGCAGCGAGGGACTAGCGGGAATGGTCTACGAGCAGTACTTC. Protein sequence: CASSEGLAGMVYEQYF.

This chain connects TRBV25-1 to TRBJ2-1, with D uncertain. Deletions cut 2 bases from V and 15 bases from J, with 17 bases between. CDR3 size: 13 residues. Germline V gives CDR1 MGHDK, CDR2 SYGVNS. The CDR3 DNA sequence: TGTGCCAGCAGTGAACGATCGAGAGGCGTATCGTTCTTC. Translating gives CASSERSRGVSFF.

The CDR3 coding sequence is TGTGCCACCTCCCCCCCCGGGAGTGAACGAGATACGCAGTATTTT. Protein sequence: CATSPPGSERDTQYF. The chain links TRBV19 to TRBJ2-3; the D gene is possibly TRBD2 (6 bases). The V end lost 10 bases, the J end lost 5 bases, and 22 bases lay between the germline ends. Germline V gene lookup returns CDR1 LNHDA and CDR2 SQIVND (reference sequence). The CDR3 spans 15 residues. The whole variable domain, filled in from reference TRBV19 and TRBJ2-3, reads DGGITQSPKYLFRKEGQNVTLSCEQNLNHDAMYWYRQDPGQGLRLIYYSQIVNDFQKGDIAEGYSVSREKKESFPLTVTSAQKNPTAFYLCATSPPGSERDTQYFGPGTRLTVL.

The chain employs TRBV7-8 and TRBJ2-1; 10 nucleotides agree with TRBD2. J lost 0 bases, V lost 0 bases, and 11 bases had no gene match. This CDR3 region has 20 residues. Germline CDR1 SGHVS, CDR2 FQNEAQ. CDR3 sequence (DNA): TGTGCCAGCAGCTTAGCTCGAGCGGGAGGGCGCCGGAGCTCCTACAATGAGCAGTTCTTC. It translates to CASSLARAGGRRSSYNEQFF.

The rearrangement uses TRBV19 and TRBJ1-5; 7 positions agree with TRBD1. The ends lost 5 bases at V and 0 bases at J; junction bases unmatched: 19. The CDR3 is 20 residues long. Germline V gene sequence: CDR1 LNHDA, CDR2 SQIVND (reference sequence). The CDR3 reads CASSALTGDIPNYSNQPQHF. Written as DNA, the CDR3 is TGTGCCAGTAGTGCTCTTACAGGGGATATCCCTAATTATAGCAATCAGCCCCAGCATTTT.

The chain is built from TRBV25-1 and TRBJ2-3; the D gene is possibly TRBD2 (5 bases). The germline V gene has CDR1 MGHDK and CDR2 SYGVNS. The CDR3 is made up of 14 amino acids. The ends were cut back, 1 base at V and 2 bases at J, with 7 bases in the middle. CDR3 in amino acids: CASSESTNTDTQYF. In DNA form, the CDR3 reads TGTGCCAGCAGTGAATCGACTAACACAGATACGCAGTATTTT.

The chain carries TRBV5-4 and TRBJ2-5; TRBD2 aligns across 14 bases. J lost 4 bases, V lost 1 base, and 9 bases had no gene match. Germline CDR1 SGHNT, CDR2 YYREEE (reference sequence). The CDR3 is 18 amino acids. As DNA, the CDR3 is TGTGCCAGCAGCTTGACCGGGACTAGCGGGAGTTGGGGAGAGACCCAGTACTTC. This codes for CASSLTGTSGSWGETQYF.

The V call is TRBV29-1, the J call TRBJ1-2, with D possibly matching TRBD1 (5 bases). CDR1 is SQVTM and CDR2 is ANQGSEA in the germline V gene. The CDR3 runs 13 residues. V shed 3 bases and J shed 5 bases, with 13 bases lying between them. This CDR3 is CSVEPFGAYGYTF. The CDR3 DNA sequence: TGCAGCGTTGAGCCCTTTGGGGCGTATGGCTACACCTTC.

The chain combines TRBV5-4 with TRBJ1-1; TRBD1 aligns across 10 bases. CDR1 SGHNT and CDR2 YYREEE come from the germline V gene (reference sequence). This CDR3 spans 15 amino acids. The junction had 4 bases not matched to a gene; V was cut back by 4 bases and J by 1 base. CDR3 nucleotide sequence: TGTGCCAGCAGCCCGGGACAGGGGCCGAACACTGAAGCTTTCTTT. Translated: CASSPGQGPNTEAFF.

This clone has just one count. The sample holds other DNA sequences that translate to the same CDR3. The chain carries TRBV5-6 and TRBJ2-1; 11 bases are shared with TRBD1. Trimming at V came to 4 bases and at J to 4 bases, leaving 10 bases not matched to a gene. This CDR3 comprises 17 residues. Germline CDR1 is SGHDT and CDR2 is YYEEEE. CDR3 nucleotides: TGTGCCAGCAGCCTAGGGACAGGGGGAACTTCGTACAATGAGCAGTTCTTC. Translated, it gives CASSLGTGGTSYNEQFF.

The V and J genes are TRBV4-1 and TRBJ2-7; TRBD2 aligns across 11 bases. Trimming at V came to 4 bases and at J to 0 bases, leaving 2 bases not matched to a gene. CDR3 length: 15 amino acids. Looked up from germline, CDR1 is MGHRA and CDR2 is YSYEKL. CDR3 coding DNA: TGCGCCAGCAGCCCCACTAGCGGGAGCTCCTACGAGCAGTACTTC. This sequence encodes CASSPTSGSSYEQYF.

The chain joins TRBV12-5 to TRBJ2-1; 8 nucleotides align to TRBD2. The CDR3 loop spans 22 amino acids. The ends lost 2 bases at V and 0 bases at J; junction bases unmatched: 21. Germline-derived CDR1 and CDR2 are LGHNT and FRNRAP. The CDR3 DNA follows: TGTGCTAGTGGTTTGCCCGGGGCATGCGCGGGAGGACCCCTTAGCTCCTACAATGAGCAGTTCTTC. It translates to CASGLPGACAGGPLSSYNEQFF.

The chain is built from TRBV27 and TRBJ2-7; maybe TRBD1 (8 bases). The V and J ends lost 1 base and 3 bases respectively, with 16 bases between them. Germline V gene data show CDR1 as MNHEY and CDR2 as SMNVEV (reference sequence). This CDR3 region has 16 residues. This CDR3 is CASSLYRGGVGYEQYF. CDR3 coding DNA: TGTGCCAGCAGTTTATACAGGGGGGGGGTGGGCTACGAGCAGTACTTC.